This section outlines one T cell receptor (beta chain) sequence together with its context. CDR3 length equals 14 residues. V was pared by 6 bases and J by 5 bases, with 9 bases of the junction left unmatched. CDR1 is SNHLY, CDR2 FYNNEI, per germline. Only in-frame clones appear in the TCRdb table, and some are missing; sequencing was by immunoSEQ multiplex PCR. The table includes 270,000 or so clones, roughly three quarters detected once. This entry comes from a study of cytotoxic CD8 clonotypes in ibrutinib-treated CLL. At the level of the study: Investigators collected response samples after a median about 11 months of treatment, range 6 to 36.

This material consisted of PBMCs, taken at disease progression, from a patient treated with ibrutinib. The chain joins TRBV2 to TRBJ2-5; 7 nucleotides line up with TRBD2. The sequence came from a human donor with chronic lymphocytic leukemia. CDR3 bases: TGTGCCAGCAGGACCAGGACTAGTGGGGAGACCCAGTACTTC. Translation gives CASRTRTSGETQYF.